Following are 26 T cell receptor beta chains from one sample sequenced in a study of blood T cell repertoires in COVID-19. Data came from immunoSEQ multiplex PCR; TCRdb stores just in-frame clones and leaves some out. The sample yields roughly 61,000 clones, over 70% seen once. Sequenced sample: peripheral blood. Receptors originate from a woman aged 70-85 years with acute or convalescent COVID-19.

V is TRBV3-1 (or the pseudogene TRBV3-2) and J is TRBJ1-5; D is unresolved. The germline V gene has CDR1 LGHDT and CDR2 YNNKEL (reference sequence). CDR3 length: 15 residues. Trimming removed 0 bases from V and 9 bases from J, with 15 bases in between. The CDR3 protein is CASSQDRVGGRPQHF. The CDR3 DNA is TGTGCCAGCAGCCAAGATCGAGTTGGAGGCCGGCCCCAGCATTTT.

The chain links TRBV7-2 to TRBJ2-1; possibly TRBD1 for D (7 bases). V was shortened by 6 bases and J by 7 bases, with 19 bases between the two germline ends. Germline CDR1 and CDR2: SGHTA and FQGNSA. This CDR3 has 15 residues. CDR3 residues: CASRQGGLAWNEQFF. The CDR3 bases are TGTGCCAGCAGACAAGGGGGCCTAGCGTGGAATGAGCAGTTCTTC.

V usage is TRBV2 and J usage is TRBJ2-7; D is unclear. This CDR3 region has 13 residues. Germline loops: CDR1 SNHLY, CDR2 FYNNEI. V shed 2 bases and J shed 1 base, with 6 bases lying between them. CDR3 sequence: CASSEIVSYEQYV. CDR3 DNA: TGTGCCAGCAGTGAAATTGTATCCTACGAGCAGTACGTC.

The chain recombines TRBV27 with TRBJ2-7, with a weak D call TRBD2 (6 bases). Looked up from germline, CDR1 is MNHEY and CDR2 is SMNVEV (reference sequence). The V end was cut by 3 bases, the J end by 2 bases, with 11 bases between. The CDR3 spans 14 residues. The CDR3 coding sequence is TGTGCCAGCAGTTTGCAGGGAGGCCCCTACGAGCAGTACTTC. Its translation is CASSLQGGPYEQYF.

The chain links TRBV7-8 to TRBJ1-1, with no clear D. Germline lookup yields CDR1 SGHVS and CDR2 FQNEAQ. The CDR3 consists of 15 residues. The germline V and J ends were trimmed by 1 base and 4 bases, with 13 bases remaining between them. Written as DNA, the CDR3 is TGTGCCAGCAGCTTAGGGGGTACGAGGGCCACTGAAGCTTTCTTT. This gives the protein CASSLGGTRATEAFF.

V usage is TRBV2 and J usage is TRBJ2-7; D gene ambiguous. V was cut by 5 bases and J by 0 bases, with 8 bases left in between. The CDR3 loop spans 13 amino acids. Germline V CDR1 and CDR2: SNHLY, FYNNEI. The CDR3 spells CASSRRISYEQYF. Written as DNA, the CDR3 is TGTGCCAGCAGTAGGCGGATCTCCTACGAGCAGTACTTC.

The chain recombines TRBV6-1 with TRBJ2-3, with 10 bases that match TRBD1. The CDR3 contains 15 residues. Germline CDR1 is MNHNS and CDR2 is SASEGT. V was pared by 4 bases and J by 1 base, with 2 bases of the junction left unmatched. The CDR3 nucleotides read TGTGCCAGCAGTGGACAGGGGGCCCGCACAGATACGCAGTATTTT. It yields the protein CASSGQGARTDTQYF.

The chain couples TRBV5-4 to TRBJ1-1; D call uncertain. Germline loops: CDR1 SGHNT, CDR2 YYREEE (reference sequence). The CDR3 sequence is 13 residues long. The germline V and J ends were trimmed by 0 bases and 10 bases, with 13 bases remaining between them. In DNA, the CDR3 is TGTGCCAGCAGCTTGGATAGAGACTCCGGAGCTTTCTTT. It encodes CASSLDRDSGAFF. Full variable domain (missing parts from reference TRBV5-4 and TRBJ1-1): ETGVTQSPTHLIKTRGQQVTLRCSSQSGHNTVSWYQQALGQGPQFIFQYYREEENGRGNFPPRFSGLQFPNYSSELNVNALELDDSALYLCASSLDRDSGAFFGQGTRLTVV.

J is TRBJ1-3 and V is TRBV30; 7 bases are shared with TRBD1. Germline V CDR1 and CDR2: GTSNPN, SVGIG (reference sequence). CDR3 size: 14 residues. The junction had 6 bases not matched to a gene; V was cut back by 7 bases and J by 0 bases. CDR3 sequence reads: CALSTGISGNTIYF. The CDR3, as DNA: TGTGCCTTGTCGACAGGGATCTCTGGAAACACCATATATTTT.

The chain joins TRBV11-1 to TRBJ2-1; TRBD2 matches 11 bases. The CDR3 contains 15 residues. Germline-derived CDR1 and CDR2 are SGHAT and FQDESV (reference sequence). Trimming at V came to 5 bases and at J to 6 bases, leaving 6 bases not matched to a gene. The CDR3: CASSPSSGGFNEQFF. CDR3 nucleotide sequence: TGTGCCAGCAGCCCTTCTAGCGGGGGGTTCAATGAGCAGTTCTTC.

This sequence joins TRBV19 and TRBJ2-1; D is ambiguous. The V gene's germline CDR1 is LNHDA and CDR2 SQIVND (reference sequence). There are 15 residues in the CDR3. The V gene lost 1 base and the J gene lost 0 bases, with 7 bases spanning the gap. CDR3 residues: CASSIGTGSYNEQFF. Written as DNA, the CDR3 is TGTGCCAGTAGTATAGGCACGGGCTCCTACAATGAGCAGTTCTTC.

CDR3 region: CASGFSGPTDTQYF. In nucleotides, the CDR3 is TGTGCTAGTGGTTTCAGCGGCCCCACAGATACGCAGTATTTT. The chain employs TRBV12-5 and TRBJ2-3; D is possibly TRBD2 (5 bases). Germline values: CDR1 LGHNT, CDR2 FRNRAP. The ends were cut back, 3 bases at V and 2 bases at J, with 9 bases in the middle. The CDR3 is made up of 14 amino acids.

The chain employs TRBV7-8 and TRBJ1-2; TRBD1 aligns across 7 bases. With V trimmed by 5 bases and J by 8 bases, 11 bases remained unmatched. The CDR3 covers 14 residues. CDR1 is SGHVS and CDR2 is FQNEAQ in the germline V gene. CDR3 bases: TGTGCCAGCAGCCCCGGGACAGATATGTGGGGCTACACCTTC. It translates to CASSPGTDMWGYTF.

The chain employs TRBV3-1 (or the pseudogene TRBV3-2) and TRBJ1-1, with TRBD1 as a possible D gene (5 bases). Germline lookup yields CDR1 LGHDT and CDR2 YNNKEL (reference sequence). The CDR3 length is 14 residues. V was cut by 4 bases and J by 0 bases, with 9 bases left in between. The CDR3 is CASSLRDLNTEAFF. The CDR3 nucleotides read TGTGCCAGCAGCCTCAGGGATTTGAACACTGAAGCTTTCTTT.

In its sample, this clone was seen a few times. The chain links TRBV6-5 to TRBJ1-1; D is uncertain. V was pared by 9 bases and J by 1 base, with 12 bases between. The germline V gene has CDR1 MNHEY and CDR2 SVGAGI. This CDR3 is built from 13 residues. CDR3 coding DNA: TGTGCCAGTACTAAGTCGGGGAACACTGAAGCTTTCTTT. Translation gives CASTKSGNTEAFF.

This clone came up a few times. The chain couples TRBV5-5 to TRBJ1-2; D is ambiguous. The CDR3 runs 14 residues. V dropped 0 bases and J dropped 5 bases, with 11 bases sitting between them. Germline V gives CDR1 SGHKS, CDR2 YYEKEE (reference sequence). This chain's CDR3 is CASSLDLSRYGYTF. The CDR3 DNA follows: TGTGCCAGCAGCTTGGACTTGAGCCGGTATGGCTACACCTTC.

This clone has only a few counts. At the DNA level, this CDR3 is encoded by other sequences in the same sample as well. V and J are TRBV2 and TRBJ1-1; TRBD1 aligns across 10 bases. The length of the CDR3 is 15 residues. From germline, CDR1 is SNHLY and CDR2 FYNNEI. The ends lost 4 bases at V and 1 base at J; junction bases unmatched: 3. CDR3 in amino acids: CASSGGQGTNTEAFF. In nucleotides, the CDR3 is TGTGCCAGCAGTGGGGGACAGGGGACGAACACTGAAGCTTTCTTT.

The chain has TRBV18 and TRBJ2-1, with a tentative D call TRBD2 (6 bases). Germline-derived CDR1 and CDR2 are KGHSH and LQKENI. V was clipped by 1 base and J by 2 bases, with 12 bases between them. This CDR3 comprises 16 residues. CDR3 bases: TGTGCCAGCTCACCACTTCCGTCTAGCGCCTACAATGAGCAGTTCTTC. Translated: CASSPLPSSAYNEQFF.

The chain links TRBV29-1 to TRBJ1-1; TRBD1 agrees at 9 bases. This CDR3 contains 14 residues. CDR1 and CDR2 (germline): SQVTM, ANQGSEA. The trim removed 8 bases at V and 3 bases at J, leaving 10 bases unmatched. CDR3 in DNA: TGCAGCTACGGACAGGGGCTAGGGGACACTGAAGCTTTCTTT. Amino acids: CSYGQGLGDTEAFF.

CDR3 in DNA: TGTGCCACCAGTGCTCAACGGGGGAGCTCCTACAATGAGCAGTTCTTC. Encoded protein: CATSAQRGSSYNEQFF. The genes are TRBV24-1 and TRBJ2-1, with D perhaps TRBD2 (6 bases). The CDR3 sequence is 16 residues long. Germline loops: CDR1 KGHDR, CDR2 SFDVKD. The V gene lost 5 bases and the J gene lost 0 bases, with 13 bases spanning the gap.

V and J are TRBV19 and TRBJ2-2; D is possibly TRBD1 (5 bases). CDR1 and CDR2 from the germline V gene are LNHDA and SQIVND (reference sequence). The CDR3 length is 14 residues. The ends were cut back, 7 bases at V and 4 bases at J, with 13 bases in the middle. CDR3 in DNA: TGTGCCAGTATCTCCAGCAGGGCCACCGGGGAGCTGTTTTTT. It yields the protein CASISSRATGELFF.

This chain joins TRBV29-1 and TRBJ1-1; D is perhaps TRBD1 (5 bases). Germline loops: CDR1 SQVTM, CDR2 ANQGSEA. Trimming shortened V by 7 bases and J by 4 bases, and 13 bases separated the two germline ends. The CDR3 covers 12 residues. DNA for the CDR3: TGCAGCGCTGGGGCCCTGGGCACTGAAGCTTTCTTT. It encodes CSAGALGTEAFF.

This rearrangement joins TRBV25-1 to TRBJ2-1, with 8 bases that match TRBD1. The CDR3 is made up of 14 amino acids. Germline V CDR1 and CDR2: MGHDK, SYGVNS. After removal of 4 bases from V and 4 bases from J, the junction contained 3 bases not matched to a gene. The DNA of the CDR3 is TGTGCCAGCAGTGCTGGGACAGGATACAATGAGCAGTTCTTC. Amino acid sequence: CASSAGTGYNEQFF.

The chain joins TRBV6-5 to TRBJ1-5; D unresolved. V lost 7 bases, J lost 5 bases, and 15 bases lay in between. There are 14 residues in the CDR3. The germline gives CDR1 MNHEY, CDR2 SVGAGI. CDR3 amino acids: CASKVRVLDQPQHF. The CDR3 DNA reads TGTGCCAGCAAAGTGAGGGTTTTGGATCAGCCCCAGCATTTT.

The CDR3 DNA reads as TGTGCCAGCAGCGCAGGACAGGCAACTAATGAAAAACTGTTTTTT. Residues: CASSAGQATNEKLFF. The chain has TRBV9 and TRBJ1-4, with 7 bases lining up with TRBD1. J was trimmed by 0 bases and V by 3 bases; bases with no gene match: 2. The CDR3 has 15 residues. Germline V gene lookup returns CDR1 SGDLS and CDR2 YYNGEE. Filled out from reference TRBV9 and TRBJ1-4, the complete variable domain reads DSGVTQTPKHLITATGQRVTLRCSPRSGDLSVYWYQQSLDQGLQFLIQYYNGEERAKGNILERFSAQQFPDLHSELNLSSLELGDSALYFCASSAGQATNEKLFFGSGTQLSVL.

The chain recombines TRBV6-5 with TRBJ1-6, with D tentatively TRBD1 (6 bases). The V end was cut by 2 bases, the J end by 7 bases, with 12 bases between. Germline CDR1 and CDR2: MNHEY and SVGAGI. The CDR3 is 15 residues long. CDR3 DNA: TGTGCCAGCAGTTACGAAGGACAGAGGAATTCACCCCTCCACTTT. Residues: CASSYEGQRNSPLHF.